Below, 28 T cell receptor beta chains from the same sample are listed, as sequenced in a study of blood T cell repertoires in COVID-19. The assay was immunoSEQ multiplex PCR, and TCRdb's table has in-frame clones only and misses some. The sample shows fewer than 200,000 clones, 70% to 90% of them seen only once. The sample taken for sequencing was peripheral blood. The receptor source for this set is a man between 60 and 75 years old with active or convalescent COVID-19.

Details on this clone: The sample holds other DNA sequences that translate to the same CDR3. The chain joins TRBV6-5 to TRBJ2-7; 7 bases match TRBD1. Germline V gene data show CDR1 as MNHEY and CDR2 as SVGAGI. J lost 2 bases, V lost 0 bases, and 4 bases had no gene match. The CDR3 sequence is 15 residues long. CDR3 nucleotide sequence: TGTGCCAGCAGTTACTCGAACAGGGGAACCTACGAGCAGTACTTC. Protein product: CASSYSNRGTYEQYF.

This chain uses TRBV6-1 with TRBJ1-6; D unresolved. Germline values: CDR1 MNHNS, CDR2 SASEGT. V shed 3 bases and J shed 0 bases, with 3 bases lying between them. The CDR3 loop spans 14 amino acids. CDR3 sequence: CASSDNSYNSPLHF. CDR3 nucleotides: TGTGCCAGCAGTGACAACTCCTATAATTCACCCCTCCACTTT.

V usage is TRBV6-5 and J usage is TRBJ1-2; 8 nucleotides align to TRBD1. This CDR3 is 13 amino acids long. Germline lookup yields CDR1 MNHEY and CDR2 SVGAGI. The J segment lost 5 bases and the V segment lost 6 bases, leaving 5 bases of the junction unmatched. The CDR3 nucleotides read TGTGCCAGCAGATCGACAGGGGAATATGGCTACACCTTC. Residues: CASRSTGEYGYTF.

This CDR3 is CASRPGQMNTEAFF. CDR3 DNA sequence: TGTGCCAGCAGACCGGGACAGATGAACACTGAAGCTTTCTTT. The chain uses TRBV5-6 and TRBJ1-1; 7 bases are shared with TRBD1. The V segment lost 5 bases and the J segment 0 bases; nucleotides outside the gene matches: 4. The length of the CDR3 is 14 residues. The germline V gene has CDR1 SGHDT and CDR2 YYEEEE.

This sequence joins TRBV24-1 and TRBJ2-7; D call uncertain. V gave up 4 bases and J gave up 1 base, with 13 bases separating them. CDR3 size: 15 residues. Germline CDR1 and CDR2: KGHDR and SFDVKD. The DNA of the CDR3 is TGTGCCACCAGTGACGGAAGTTGGAGTTCCTACGAGCAGTACTTC. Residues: CATSDGSWSSYEQYF.

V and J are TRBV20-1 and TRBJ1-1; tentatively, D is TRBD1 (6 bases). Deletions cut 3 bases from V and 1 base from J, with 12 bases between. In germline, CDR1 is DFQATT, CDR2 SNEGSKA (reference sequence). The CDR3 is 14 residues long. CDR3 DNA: TGCAGTGCTAGTTTAGGACAGCCGAACACTGAAGCTTTCTTT. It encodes CSASLGQPNTEAFF.

CDR3 sequence (DNA): TGTGCCAGCAGTGATCATCCGGGGAGATCCTACGAGCAGTACTTC. The encoded protein is CASSDHPGRSYEQYF. The chain couples TRBV2 to TRBJ2-7, with TRBD2 as a possible D gene (5 bases). The germline V gene encodes CDR1 SNHLY and CDR2 FYNNEI. This CDR3 is built from 15 residues. Trimming removed 3 bases at V and 1 base at J, with 13 bases between. The full variable domain, rest sourced from reference TRBV2 and TRBJ2-7, is EPEVTQTPSHQVTQMGQEVILRCVPISNHLYFYWYRQILGQKVEFLVSFYNNEISEKSEIFDDQFSVERPDGSNFTLKIRSTKLEDSAMYFCASSDHPGRSYEQYFGPGTRLTVT.

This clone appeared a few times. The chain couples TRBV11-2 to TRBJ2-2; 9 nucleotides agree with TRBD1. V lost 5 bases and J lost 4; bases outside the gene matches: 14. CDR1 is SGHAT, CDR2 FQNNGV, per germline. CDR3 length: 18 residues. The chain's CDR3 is CASSGRDREVGGTGELFF. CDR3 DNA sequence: TGTGCCAGCAGCGGACGGGACAGGGAGGTCGGAGGCACCGGGGAGCTGTTTTTT.

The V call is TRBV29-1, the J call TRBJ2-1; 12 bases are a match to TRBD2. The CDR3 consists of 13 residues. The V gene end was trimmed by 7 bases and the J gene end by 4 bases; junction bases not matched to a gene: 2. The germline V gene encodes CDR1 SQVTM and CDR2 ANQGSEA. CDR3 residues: CSATSGGYNEQFF. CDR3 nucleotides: TGCAGCGCGACTAGCGGGGGTTACAATGAGCAGTTCTTC.

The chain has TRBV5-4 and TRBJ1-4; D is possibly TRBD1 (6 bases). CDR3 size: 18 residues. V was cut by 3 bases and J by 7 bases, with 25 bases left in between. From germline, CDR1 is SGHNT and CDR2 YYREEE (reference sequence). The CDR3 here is CASSSSRGGHGAVEKLFF. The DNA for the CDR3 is TGTGCCAGCAGCTCGTCCCGGGGGGGGCACGGGGCCGTTGAAAAACTGTTTTTT.

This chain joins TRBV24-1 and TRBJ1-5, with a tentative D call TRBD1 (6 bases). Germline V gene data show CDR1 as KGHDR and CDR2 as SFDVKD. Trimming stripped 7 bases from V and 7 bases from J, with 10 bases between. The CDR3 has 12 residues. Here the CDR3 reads CATSYGGQPQHF. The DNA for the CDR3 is TGTGCCACCAGCTATGGGGGCCAGCCCCAGCATTTT.

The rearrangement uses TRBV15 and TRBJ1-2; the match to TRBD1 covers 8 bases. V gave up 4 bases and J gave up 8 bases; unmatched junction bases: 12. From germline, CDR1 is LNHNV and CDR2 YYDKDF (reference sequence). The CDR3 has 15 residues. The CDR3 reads CATSTRTGLPQGYTF. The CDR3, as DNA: TGTGCCACCAGCACCAGGACAGGGCTCCCACAGGGCTACACCTTC.

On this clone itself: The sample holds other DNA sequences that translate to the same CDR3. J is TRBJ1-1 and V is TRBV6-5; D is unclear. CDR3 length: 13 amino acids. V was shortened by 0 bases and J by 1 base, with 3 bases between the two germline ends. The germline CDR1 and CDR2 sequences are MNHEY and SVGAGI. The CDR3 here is CASSYSRNTEAFF. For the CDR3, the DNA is TGTGCCAGCAGTTACTCGAGGAACACTGAAGCTTTCTTT.

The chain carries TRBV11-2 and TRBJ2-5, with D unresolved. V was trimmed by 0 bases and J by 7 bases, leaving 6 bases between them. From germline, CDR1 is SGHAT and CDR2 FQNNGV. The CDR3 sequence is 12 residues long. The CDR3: CASSLDRGTQYF. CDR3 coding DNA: TGTGCCAGCAGCTTAGATCGAGGGACCCAGTACTTC.

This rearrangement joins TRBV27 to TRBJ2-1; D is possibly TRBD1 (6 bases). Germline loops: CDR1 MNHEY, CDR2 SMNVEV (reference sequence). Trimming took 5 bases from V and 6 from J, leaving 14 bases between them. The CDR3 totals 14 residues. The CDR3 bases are TGTGCCAGCAGTACCTTTACAGGGACCAATGAGCAGTTCTTC. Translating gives CASSTFTGTNEQFF.

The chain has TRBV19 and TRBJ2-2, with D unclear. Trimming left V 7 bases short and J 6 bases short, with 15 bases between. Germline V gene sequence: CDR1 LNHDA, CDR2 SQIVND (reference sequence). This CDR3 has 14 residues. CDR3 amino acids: CASNKVSNAGELFF. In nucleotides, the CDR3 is TGTGCCAGTAATAAAGTTAGCAACGCCGGGGAGCTGTTTTTT.

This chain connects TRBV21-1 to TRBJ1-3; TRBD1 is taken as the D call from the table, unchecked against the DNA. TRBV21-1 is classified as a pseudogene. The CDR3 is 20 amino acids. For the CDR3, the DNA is TGTGCCAGCAGTTTCTTTCTAAAGGGGGGACAGGGGACCTCTGGAAACACCATATATTTT. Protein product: CASSFFLKGGQGTSGNTIYF.

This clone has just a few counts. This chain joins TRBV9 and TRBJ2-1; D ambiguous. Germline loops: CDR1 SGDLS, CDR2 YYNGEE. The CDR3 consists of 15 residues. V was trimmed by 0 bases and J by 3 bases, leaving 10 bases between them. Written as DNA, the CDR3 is TGTGCCAGCAGCGTAGATCAGGTACACTACAATGAGCAGTTCTTC. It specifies CASSVDQVHYNEQFF.

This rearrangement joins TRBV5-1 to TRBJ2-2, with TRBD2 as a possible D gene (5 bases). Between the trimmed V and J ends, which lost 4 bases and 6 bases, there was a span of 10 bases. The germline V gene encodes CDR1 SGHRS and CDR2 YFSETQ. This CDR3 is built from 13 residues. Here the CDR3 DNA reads TGCGCCAGCAGCCCCGAGGGTGCCGGGGAGCTGTTTTTT. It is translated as CASSPEGAGELFF. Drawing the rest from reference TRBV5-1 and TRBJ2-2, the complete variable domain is KAGVTQTPRYLIKTRGQQVTLSCSPISGHRSVSWYQQTPGQGLQFLFEYFSETQRNKGNFPGRFSGRQFSNSRSEMNVSTLELGDSALYLCASSPEGAGELFFGEGSRLTVL.

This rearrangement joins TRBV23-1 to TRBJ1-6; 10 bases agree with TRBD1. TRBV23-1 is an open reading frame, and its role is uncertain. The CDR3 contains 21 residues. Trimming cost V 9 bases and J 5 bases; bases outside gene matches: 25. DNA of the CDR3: TGCGCCAGTCCGCTGTCATCCGGGACAGGGGAATATTTGGAGGATAATTCACCCCTCCACTTT. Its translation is CASPLSSGTGEYLEDNSPLHF.

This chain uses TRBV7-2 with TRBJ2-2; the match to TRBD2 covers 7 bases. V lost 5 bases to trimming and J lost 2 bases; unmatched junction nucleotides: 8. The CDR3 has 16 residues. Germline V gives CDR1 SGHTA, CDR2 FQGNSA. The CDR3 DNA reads TGTGCCAGCAGCCCTAGACCGGGACTAAACACCGGGGAGCTGTTTTTT. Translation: CASSPRPGLNTGELFF.

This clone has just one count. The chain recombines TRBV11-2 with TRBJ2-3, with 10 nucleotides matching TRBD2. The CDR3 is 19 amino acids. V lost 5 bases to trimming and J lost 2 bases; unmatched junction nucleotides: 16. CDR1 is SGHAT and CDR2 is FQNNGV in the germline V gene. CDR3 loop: CASSPYLSYSGGHTDTQYF. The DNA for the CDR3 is TGTGCCAGCAGCCCATATCTTTCCTATAGCGGGGGGCACACAGATACGCAGTATTTT.

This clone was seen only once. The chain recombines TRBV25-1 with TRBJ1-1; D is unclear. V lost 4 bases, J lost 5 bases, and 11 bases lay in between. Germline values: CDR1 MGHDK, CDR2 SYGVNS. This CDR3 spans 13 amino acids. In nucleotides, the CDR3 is TGTGCCAGCAGTGCCACTCACCGTACTGAAGCTTTCTTT. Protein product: CASSATHRTEAFF.

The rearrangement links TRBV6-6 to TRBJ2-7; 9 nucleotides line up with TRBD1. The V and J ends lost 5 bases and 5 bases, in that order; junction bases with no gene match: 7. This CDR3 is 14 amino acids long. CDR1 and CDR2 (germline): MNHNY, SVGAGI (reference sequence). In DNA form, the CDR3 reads TGTGCCAGCAGTACCTACAGGGGGCTGAACGAGCAGTACTTC. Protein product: CASSTYRGLNEQYF.

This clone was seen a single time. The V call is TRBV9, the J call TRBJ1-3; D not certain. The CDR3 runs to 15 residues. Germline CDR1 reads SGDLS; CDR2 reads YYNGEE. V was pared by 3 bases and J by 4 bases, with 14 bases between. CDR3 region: CASSDNPSRGNTIYF. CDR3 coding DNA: TGTGCCAGCAGCGATAATCCCTCTAGAGGAAACACCATATATTTT. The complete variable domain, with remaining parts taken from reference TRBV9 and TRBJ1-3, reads DSGVTQTPKHLITATGQRVTLRCSPRSGDLSVYWYQQSLDQGLQFLIQYYNGEERAKGNILERFSAQQFPDLHSELNLSSLELGDSALYFCASSDNPSRGNTIYFGEGSWLTVV.

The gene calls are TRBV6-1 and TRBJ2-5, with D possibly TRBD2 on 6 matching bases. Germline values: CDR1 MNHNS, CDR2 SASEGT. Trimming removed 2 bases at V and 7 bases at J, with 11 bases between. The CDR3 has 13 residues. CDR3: CASSEYRESTQYF. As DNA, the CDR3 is TGTGCCAGCAGTGAATACCGGGAGTCGACCCAGTACTTC.

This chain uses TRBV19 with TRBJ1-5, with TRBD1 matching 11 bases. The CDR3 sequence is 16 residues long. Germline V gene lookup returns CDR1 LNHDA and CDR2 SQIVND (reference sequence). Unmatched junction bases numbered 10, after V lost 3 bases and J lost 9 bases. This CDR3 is CASSIILGQGAWPQHF. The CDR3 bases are TGTGCCAGTAGTATCATCCTAGGACAGGGGGCTTGGCCCCAGCATTTT.

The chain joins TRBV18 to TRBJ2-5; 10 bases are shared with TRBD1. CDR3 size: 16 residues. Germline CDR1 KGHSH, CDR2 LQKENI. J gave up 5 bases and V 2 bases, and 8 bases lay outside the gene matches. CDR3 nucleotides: TGTGCCAGCTCACCAACGGGGACAGGGGTTTTCGAGACCCAGTACTTC. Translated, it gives CASSPTGTGVFETQYF.